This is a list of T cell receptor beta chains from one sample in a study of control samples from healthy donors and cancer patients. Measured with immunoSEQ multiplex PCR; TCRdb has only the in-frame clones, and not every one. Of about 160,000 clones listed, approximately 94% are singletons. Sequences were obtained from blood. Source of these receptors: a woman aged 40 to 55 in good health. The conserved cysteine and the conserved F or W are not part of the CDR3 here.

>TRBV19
ASSTTGLVQPQH
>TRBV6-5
ASSYSSGGETQY
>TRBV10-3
ATAPTANTEAF
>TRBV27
ASSFAGAGQMNEKLF
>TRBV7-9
ASSLETRALDYT
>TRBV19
ASRHSSGNTIY
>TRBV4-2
ASSQEGYTSYEQY
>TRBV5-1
ASSLDRFEAF
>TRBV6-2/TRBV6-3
ASSKMGNSPLH
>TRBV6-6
ASSYGDLGAYNEQF
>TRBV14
ASSSGQDWSYEQY
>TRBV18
ASSPVDRPIDTEAF
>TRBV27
ASSLRENTEAF
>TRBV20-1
SASSGSGSTDTQY
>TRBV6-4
ASIGLAGGFYEQY
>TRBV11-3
ASSLGGGLTAEQY
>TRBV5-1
ASSLWDRVDTQY
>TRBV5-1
ASSLAPRGNTEAF
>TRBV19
ATNTGGEQPQH
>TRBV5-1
ASSLVGSNQPQH
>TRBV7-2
ASTQSRGGRTDTQY
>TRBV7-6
ASSLASLATETQY
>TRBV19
ASSIIAPTGIDEQF
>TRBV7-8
ASSPGSQGGGLF
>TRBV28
ASSFSRQGQETQY
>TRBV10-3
AIRDRENTEAF
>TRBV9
ASSVALAGAQETQY
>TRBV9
ASSLFYTGELF
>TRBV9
ASSVRDSPYEAF
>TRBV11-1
ASSQTDFTTGKLF
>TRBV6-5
ASRDRGNQPQH
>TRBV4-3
ASSHYGQGLYEQY
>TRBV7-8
ASSLLADHQGTQY
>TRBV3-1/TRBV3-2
ASSQSGTANTEAF
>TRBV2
ASRPSGSYNEQF
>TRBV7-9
ASSLGGNPYNEQF
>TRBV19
ASTMQGNQPQH
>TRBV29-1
SVGMRDLEQF
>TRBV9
ASSGRDRAKPNTEAF
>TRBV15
ATSRDPGVSYEQY
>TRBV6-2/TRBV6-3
ASSYSGFRAF
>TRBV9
ASSVEGAGEAF
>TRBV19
ASSTLAGSSDTQY
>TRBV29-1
SVGPDRD
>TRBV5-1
ASSLGATGGGEKLF
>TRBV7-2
ASSWTGIMNTEAF